This entry lists 8 T cell receptor beta chains sequenced from one sample in a study of blood T cell repertoires in COVID-19. The data were produced by immunoSEQ multiplex PCR, yet TCRdb's version contains in-frame clones alone and is incomplete. The table lists 250,000 to 300,000 clones, around 81% of them singletons. Sequenced sample: peripheral blood. These receptors were taken from a woman aged 55-69 years with active or convalescent COVID-19.

J is TRBJ2-7 and V is TRBV3-1 (or the pseudogene TRBV3-2); tentatively, D is TRBD1 (6 bases). With 1 base removed from V and 0 bases from J, the gap between germline ends came to 13 bases. This CDR3 contains 16 residues. Looked up from germline, CDR1 is LGHDT and CDR2 is YNNKEL (reference sequence). The CDR3 nucleotides read TGTGCCAGCAGCCAAGGACAGGCCTATAGCTCCTACGAGCAGTACTTC. Protein sequence: CASSQGQAYSSYEQYF.

This rearrangement joins TRBV27 to TRBJ1-2; D ambiguous. The CDR3 is made up of 15 amino acids. From germline, CDR1 is MNHEY and CDR2 SMNVEV (reference sequence). V dropped 3 bases and J dropped 0 bases, with 11 bases sitting between them. CDR3: CASSFSGPANYGYTF. The DNA of the CDR3 is TGTGCCAGCAGTTTTAGCGGGCCGGCTAACTATGGCTACACCTTC.

This chain connects TRBV9 to TRBJ2-7, with 7 bases lining up with TRBD1. Germline CDR1 reads SGDLS; CDR2 reads YYNGEE. Unmatched junction bases numbered 7, after V lost 4 bases and J lost 0 bases. The CDR3 is made up of 15 amino acids. The CDR3 here is CASSSGGSSSYEQYF. As DNA, the CDR3 is TGTGCCAGCAGCTCAGGGGGTTCTAGCTCCTACGAGCAGTACTTC.

This clone was picked up a small number of times. V gene TRBV27 combines with J gene TRBJ1-2; 8 bases map to TRBD1. This CDR3 comprises 16 residues. V shed 2 bases, J shed 8 bases, and the junction held 13 bases outside the gene matches. The germline CDR1 and CDR2 sequences are MNHEY and SMNVEV (reference sequence). For the CDR3, the DNA is TGTGCCAGCAGTTTAAATACAGGGGGTGCACCACGGGGCTACACCTTC. Translated: CASSLNTGGAPRGYTF.

The rearrangement uses TRBV7-3 and TRBJ1-2, with a tentative D call TRBD1 (5 bases). The germline CDR1 and CDR2 sequences are SGHTA and FQGTGA. Trimming pared 6 bases from V and 6 bases from J, leaving 8 bases between. The CDR3 totals 11 residues. The CDR3 DNA follows: TGTGCCAGCAGTAAAGGGGATGGCTACACCTTC. The encoded protein is CASSKGDGYTF.

The chain joins TRBV7-3 to TRBJ2-3, with 15 bases matching TRBD2. J gave up 6 bases and V 5 bases, and 6 bases lay outside the gene matches. Germline lookup yields CDR1 SGHTA and CDR2 FQGTGA. CDR3 length: 16 residues. The DNA for the CDR3 is TGTGCCAGCAGCCGGACTAGCGGGGGGGCCGGTGATACGCAGTATTTT. Amino acids: CASSRTSGGAGDTQYF.

This chain connects TRBV2 to TRBJ2-1, with TRBD2 matching 9 bases. The ends lost 8 bases at V and 4 bases at J; junction bases unmatched: 9. This CDR3 contains 15 residues. Germline V gene sequence: CDR1 SNHLY, CDR2 FYNNEI. CDR3 nucleotides: TGTGCCAGCGCAGCGGGGGGAGCGGTATACAATGAGCAGTTCTTC. This sequence encodes CASAAGGAVYNEQFF. Drawing the rest from reference TRBV2 and TRBJ2-1, the complete variable domain is EPEVTQTPSHQVTQMGQEVILRCVPISNHLYFYWYRQILGQKVEFLVSFYNNEISEKSEIFDDQFSVERPDGSNFTLKIRSTKLEDSAMYFCASAAGGAVYNEQFFGPGTRLTVL.

The V gene is TRBV5-8, the J gene TRBJ1-4, with TRBD1 identical over 11 bases. Germline loops: CDR1 SGHTS, CDR2 YDEGEE. V was clipped by 5 bases and J by 10 bases; unmatched bases: 4. CDR3 length: 13 amino acids. In nucleotides, the CDR3 is TGTGCCAGCAGTTCCGGGACAGGGGGAAAACTGTTTTTT. Translated: CASSSGTGGKLFF.